This T cell receptor beta chain emerged from a study of blood T cell repertoires in COVID-19. The V segment lost 1 base and the J segment 5 bases; nucleotides outside the gene matches: 17. The CDR3 contains 18 residues. Germline V gene data show CDR1 as SGHDT and CDR2 as YYEEEE. The authors' processing: Amplification of reference gene primers provided the estimated nucleated cell counts. Sequenced by immunoSEQ multiplex PCR; TCRdb stores in-frame clones only, minus some. The V and J calls and clone size are taken from that table; D and trimming were inferred from the DNA. Here the sample spans some 130,000 clones, about 88% being singletons.

The sequenced sample consisted of peripheral blood. The TCR comes from a man between 50 and 59 years old with active COVID-19. The chain combines TRBV5-6 with TRBJ2-5, with 7 bases matching TRBD2. In nucleotides, the CDR3 is TGTGCCAGCAGCTTGATCGGGGACGGGGGAGGGCCGGGTGAGACCCAGTACTTC. Its protein product is CASSLIGDGGGPGETQYF. The full variable domain, completed using reference TRBV5-6 and TRBJ2-5, is DAGVTQSPTHLIKTRGQQVTLRCSPKSGHDTVSWYQQALGQGPQFIFQYYEEEERQRGNFPDRFSGHQFPNYSSELNVNALLLGDSALYLCASSLIGDGGGPGETQYFGPGTRLLVL.